The clone carrying this T cell receptor beta chain was seen only a few times. Its antigen is still unknown. The data belong to a study of beta chain features in type 1 diabetes. Findings and caveats of the study: Among all four CD4+ subsets, Type 1 diabetes patients had TCRB CDR3s that were moderately but significantly shorter.

Per germline, CDR1 MNHEY and CDR2 SVGAGI. Trimming took 2 bases from V and 0 from J, leaving 8 bases between them. The CDR3 covers 15 residues. Reverse transcribing all isolated RNA meant expressed TCRB transcripts were sequenced. Method: immunoSEQ multiplex PCR; TCRdb's copy keeps in-frame clones and lacks some. The sample holds a few hundred thousand clones; about 24% are singletons and the top ten take 0.012%. The material sequenced was naive CD4+ T cells from blood. The chain joins TRBV6-5 to TRBJ2-1, with TRBD1 as a possible D gene (5 bases). This receptor was taken from a woman aged 25 to 39 with type 1 diabetes. For the CDR3, the DNA is TGTGCCAGCAGTTACGACAGACACTCCTACAATGAGCAGTTCTTC. Its protein product is CASSYDRHSYNEQFF.